This T cell receptor (beta chain) derives from a study of graft-versus-host responses after intestinal transplantation (dated by TCRdb to the early 2020s). The study in broad terms: Recipients received multivisceral, liver-intestinal, or isolated intestinal transplants. Rather than being sequenced by the commercial service, samples from a few later patients were sequenced in-house on an Illumina MiSeq and processed with MiXCR. Bulk TCR-beta CDR3 sequencing was used to track graft-versus-host and host-versus-graft alloreactive T cell clones in the graft, circulation and bone marrow after intestinal transplantation. The cohort enrolled about 23 intestinal transplant recipients, one of whom was a retransplant, and a few patients without pretransplant specimens were excluded. Every recipient was given anti-thymocyte globulin induction, then maintenance tacrolimus and steroids for around three years. A peak of at least 4% donor T cells among recipient peripheral blood mononuclear cells was the definition used for donor T cell macrochimerism. To identify alloreactive clones, pre-transplant mixed lymphocyte reaction products were sequenced and then compared with unstimulated pre-transplant donor and recipient T cells.

General study outcomes and caveats: Early after transplant, declines in HvG clones were associated with peak levels of circulating GvH clones. GvH clones were found in recipient bone marrow, and some of the GvH clones appeared earlier in ileal mucosa or blood, which is consistent with an intestinal mucosal origin. Patients with donor T cell macrochimerism had high GvH to HvG T cell clonal ratios in their allografts. The conclusions were limited by the relatively low number and heterogeneity of the intestinal transplant patients.

Notes on this clone: Its specific antigen is unknown. No much larger clone exists at a distance of one base, and base qualities are not known.

The time point label, as the study defines it: cells obtained before transplantation from donor or recipient. CD3+CD4+ and CD3+CD8+ populations were FACS-sorted from unstimulated pre-transplant donor and recipient cells taken from spleen or lymph nodes. V is clipped by 3 bases and J by 5 bases, and the sequence between their germline boundaries is 10 bases long. The CDR3 holds 13 amino acids from the cysteine to the phenylalanine. Of the read, only the CDR3 DNA is kept; its 39 bases are in frame from base 1. CDR1 and CDR2 are read off the germline V gene as ENHRY and SYGVKD. Library creation used the immunoSEQ multiplex PCR assay. For most patients, genomic DNA was isolated using the Qiagen DNeasy Blood and Tissue Kit and was shipped frozen to Adaptive Biotechnologies for TCR sequencing. Adaptive Biotechnologies carried out high-throughput TCR-beta CDR3 sequencing of genomic DNA for most patients. The published analysis was carried out like this. Adaptive's ImmunoSEQ software supplied the TCR sequencing data for roughly 17 patients, while MiXCR and VDJtools were used to process a few other patients. CD4 versus CD8 sorting errors were corrected by removing sequences found in both subsets at a frequency ratio below 5:1. CDR3 nucleotide sequences shared between donor and recipient were removed because the origin of such sequences could not be assigned. To count as alloreactive, a clone needed at least 2-fold expansion over unstimulated cells and a minimum CFSE-low frequency of 0.002% (template counts) or 0.001% (read counts). Clones were considered mappable if detected in sequenced pre-transplant spleen, lymph node, or MLR CFSE-low populations of the donor or recipient. Cumulative frequency of alloreactive clones was calculated as a percentage of all sequences weighted by copy number. This immuneACCESS table, as held by TCRdb, lists in-frame sequences with V and J called but not all clones. Of the missing ones, under half trace to an unresolved V gene in checked studies; the others have no known cause. D and trimming come from the DNA, and the V and J calls and clone size come from that table. The sample has fewer than 95,000 clones on record, under 95% of them singletons. About 2% of the sample lies in the top ten.

The sequence links TRBV10-3 to TRBJ1-1, with no confidently assigned D gene. The receptor was derived from a human donor who received an intestinal transplant. The sample consisted of unstimulated CD8+ T cells sorted from spleen or lymph node cells, taken before intestinal transplant. The DNA sequence is given as TGTGCCATCAGTGACGACCCGAGGACTGAAGCTTTCTTT. Its translation reads: CAISDDPRTEAFF.